Following are 13 T cell receptor beta chains from one sample sequenced in a study of CD8+ T cells in alopecia areata. Treatment: oral pan-JAK inhibitor, 5-10 mg twice daily. After isolation, RNA underwent reverse transcription to generate cDNA as the sequencing template. Measured with immunoSEQ multiplex PCR; TCRdb has only the in-frame clones, and not every one. The data contain some 130,000 clones, 54% of them singletons. This material consisted of CD8+ T cells sorted from blood, taken at week 4, from a patient treated with tofacitinib. The source is a human donor with alopecia areata.

This clone turned up a few times. This rearrangement joins TRBV11-1 to TRBJ1-5, with a weak D call TRBD1 (5 bases). Germline V lookup: CDR1 SGHAT, CDR2 FQDESV (reference sequence). The CDR3 runs to 16 residues. Trimming left V 5 bases short and J 3 bases short, with 17 bases between. This chain's CDR3 is CASSRRQRRDNQPQHF. CDR3 nucleotide sequence: TGTGCCAGCAGCCGTAGACAGCGAAGGGACAATCAGCCCCAGCATTTT.

The rearrangement uses TRBV18 and TRBJ2-7; no clear D. V lost 2 bases and J 3 bases, leaving 8 bases between the germline ends. The CDR3 consists of 13 residues. Germline lookup yields CDR1 KGHSH and CDR2 LQKENI. The CDR3 region is CASSPTESYEQYF. CDR3 bases: TGTGCCAGCTCACCAACGGAAAGCTACGAGCAGTACTTC. The whole variable domain, filled in from reference TRBV18 and TRBJ2-7, reads NAGVMQNPRHLVRRRGQEARLRCSPMKGHSHVYWYRQLPEEGLKFMVYLQKENIIDESGMPKERFSAEFPKEGPSILRIQQVVRGDSAAYFCASSPTESYEQYFGPGTRLTVT.

The J gene is TRBJ1-6, the V gene TRBV4-1, with TRBD1 identical over 7 bases. V lost 3 bases to trimming and J lost 11 bases; unmatched junction nucleotides: 7. Germline CDR1 is MGHRA and CDR2 is YSYEKL. The CDR3 covers 14 residues. The CDR3 is CASSHQGEGPPLHF. The CDR3 region has the DNA TGCGCCAGCAGCCACCAGGGGGAAGGTCCACCCCTCCACTTT.

Many counts were recorded for this clone. This chain uses TRBV6-4 with TRBJ2-3, with TRBD1 identical over 11 bases. Looked up from germline, CDR1 is MRHNA and CDR2 is SNTAGT. V shed 2 bases and J 1 base; nucleotides not matched to a gene: 2. The CDR3 is 16 amino acids. The CDR3 DNA reads TGTGCCAGCAGTGACGGGACAGGGGGGGGCACAGATACGCAGTATTTT. Amino acids: CASSDGTGGGTDTQYF.

V usage is TRBV18 and J usage is TRBJ1-2; possible D gene TRBD1, 6 bases. Germline V gene sequence: CDR1 KGHSH, CDR2 LQKENI. V was cut by 0 bases and J by 6 bases, with 11 bases left in between. This CDR3 has 14 amino acids. The DNA of the CDR3 is TGTGCCAGCTCACCACCGGCTGGGGGCGATGGCTACACCTTC. Translated: CASSPPAGGDGYTF.

The chain employs TRBV7-2 and TRBJ2-7; D perhaps matches TRBD1 (6 bases). Germline V CDR1 and CDR2: SGHTA, FQGNSA. This CDR3 contains 13 residues. Trimming removed 5 bases from V and 3 bases from J, with 11 bases in between. CDR3 DNA: TGTGCCAGCAGCCCCCTACAGGGCTACGAGCAGTACTTC. Its translation: CASSPLQGYEQYF.

The V gene is TRBV7-9, the J gene TRBJ2-1; 9 bases align to TRBD2. This CDR3 spans 15 amino acids. CDR1 and CDR2 (germline): SEHNR, FQNEAQ (reference sequence). The V gene end was trimmed by 3 bases and the J gene end by 6 bases; junction bases not matched to a gene: 6. CDR3 bases: TGTGCCAGCAGCTTTTTTCTAGCGGGGAGCAATGAGCAGTTCTTC. This codes for CASSFFLAGSNEQFF.

V gene TRBV30 combines with J gene TRBJ1-1, with 7 bases lining up with TRBD1. CDR1 GTSNPN and CDR2 SVGIG come from the germline V gene (reference sequence). After removal of 4 bases from V and 1 base from J, the junction contained 3 bases not matched to a gene. CDR3 length: 13 amino acids. CDR3 nucleotides: TGTGCCTGGACCCAGGGGGGGAACACTGAAGCTTTCTTT. The encoded protein is CAWTQGGNTEAFF.

The chain links TRBV7-9 to TRBJ2-2; the D gene is possibly TRBD1 (6 bases). The germline V gene has CDR1 SEHNR and CDR2 FQNEAQ (reference sequence). This CDR3 is 15 amino acids long. The V gene lost 3 bases and the J gene lost 2 bases, with 10 bases spanning the gap. The CDR3 bases are TGTGCCAGCAGCTTCTTCAGGGGAAACACCGGGGAGCTGTTTTTT. This sequence encodes CASSFFRGNTGELFF.

This sequence joins TRBV5-4 and TRBJ1-2; D call uncertain. Looked up from germline, CDR1 is SGHNT and CDR2 is YYREEE (reference sequence). Trimming shortened V by 0 bases and J by 4 bases, and 7 bases separated the two germline ends. The CDR3 has 13 amino acids. The CDR3 sequence is CASSLAGGYGYTF. CDR3 nucleotides: TGTGCCAGCAGCTTGGCCGGAGGCTATGGCTACACCTTC.

This clone showed up just once. The rearrangement links TRBV7-9 to TRBJ2-7; possible D gene TRBD2, 6 bases. Germline CDR1 and CDR2: SEHNR and FQNEAQ (reference sequence). V dropped 6 bases and J dropped 2 bases, with 20 bases sitting between them. The CDR3 runs to 16 residues. The CDR3 spells CASSPPRGLITYEQYF. CDR3 sequence (DNA): TGTGCCAGCAGTCCTCCCCGGGGGTTAATCACCTACGAGCAGTACTTC.

The chain joins TRBV10-3 to TRBJ1-2; D ambiguous. The germline V gene has CDR1 ENHRY and CDR2 SYGVKD. The V and J ends lost 6 bases and 3 bases respectively, with 11 bases between them. The length of the CDR3 is 13 residues. This CDR3 is CAIRDLEDYGYTF. The CDR3 nucleotides read TGTGCCATCAGGGACCTGGAGGACTATGGCTACACCTTC.

The chain carries TRBV14 and TRBJ2-3; 11 bases map to TRBD2. The germline gives CDR1 SGHDN, CDR2 FVKESK. CDR3 length equals 19 residues. V lost 1 base to trimming and J lost 2 bases; unmatched junction nucleotides: 11. CDR3 loop: CASSQVNSGGGFYTDTQYF. The CDR3, as DNA: TGTGCCAGCAGCCAAGTCAATAGCGGGGGGGGCTTCTACACAGATACGCAGTATTTT.